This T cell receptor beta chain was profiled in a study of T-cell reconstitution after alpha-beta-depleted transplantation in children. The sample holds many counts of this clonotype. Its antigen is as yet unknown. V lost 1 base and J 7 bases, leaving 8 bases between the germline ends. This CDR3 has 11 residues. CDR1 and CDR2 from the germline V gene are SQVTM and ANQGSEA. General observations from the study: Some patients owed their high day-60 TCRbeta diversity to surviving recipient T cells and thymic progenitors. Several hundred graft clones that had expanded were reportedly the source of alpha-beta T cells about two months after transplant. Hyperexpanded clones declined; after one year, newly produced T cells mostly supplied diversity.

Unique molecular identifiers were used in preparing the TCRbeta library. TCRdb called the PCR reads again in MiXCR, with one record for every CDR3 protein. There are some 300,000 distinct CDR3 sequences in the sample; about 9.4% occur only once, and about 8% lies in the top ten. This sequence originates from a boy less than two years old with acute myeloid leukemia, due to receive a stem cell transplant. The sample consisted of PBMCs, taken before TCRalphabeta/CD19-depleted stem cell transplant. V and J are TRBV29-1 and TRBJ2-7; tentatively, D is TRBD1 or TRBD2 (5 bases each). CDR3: CSVEVWGEQYF. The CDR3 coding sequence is TGCAGCGTTGAAGTATGGGGGGAGCAGTACTTC.